This T cell receptor beta chain was documented in a study of blood T cell repertoires in COVID-19. Libraries were prepared by immunoSEQ multiplex PCR; TCRdb keeps only in-frame clonotypes and omits some of them. This sample has 150,000 to 200,000 clones; about 80% occur once, and the top ten carry 6.5%. The sequence was collected from a man between 65 and 79 years old with active or convalescent COVID-19. The sequenced sample consisted of peripheral blood.

Written as DNA, the CDR3 is TGTGCCAGCAGTTTAACAGGGGCGGGGACTAGCCGCTCCTACAATGAGCAGTTCTTC. This codes for CASSLTGAGTSRSYNEQFF. The genes are TRBV28 and TRBJ2-1; the match to TRBD2 covers 9 bases. This CDR3 has 19 amino acids. Trimming cost V 2 bases and J 0 bases; bases outside gene matches: 11. Germline V gene lookup returns CDR1 MDHEN and CDR2 SYDVKM.